This TCR beta chain appears in the sequencing data of a study of shared clonotypes between healthy human individuals. This clone occurred a few times. The germline V gene encodes CDR1 MNHEY and CDR2 SVGAGI. Deletions cut 5 bases from V and 8 bases from J, with 9 bases between. The CDR3 consists of 11 residues. Sequencing was performed with immunoSEQ multiplex PCR; in TCRdb, only in-frame clones are kept and a portion is missing. The sample lists 2 million to 2.5 million clones, 92% occurring once. The receptor was isolated from a man aged 18 to 30 in good health. Some clones in this sample may be carry-over from other donors' samples. Sequencing was done on a sample of naive CD4+ T cells from PBMCs. The subset is: CD45RA+ positively selected. The V gene is TRBV6-5, the J gene TRBJ1-2; D is perhaps TRBD1 (6 bases). Here the CDR3 reads CASSTGNGYTF. CDR3 DNA: TGTGCCAGCAGTACAGGGAACGGCTACACCTTC.